The clone carrying this TCR beta chain occurred a few times. Its target is not known. Sequenced material consisted of expressed TCRB transcripts (all of the isolated RNA was reverse transcribed). Assay: immunoSEQ multiplex PCR; the TCRdb copy retains only in-frame clones and omits some. The repertoire holds about 120,000 clones, with about 16% as singletons. These data belong to a study of beta chain features in type 1 diabetes. CDR3 length equals 14 residues. CDR1 and CDR2 (germline): SGHTA, FQGTGA. The ends were cut back, 2 bases at V and 5 bases at J, with 10 bases in the middle. General study results and limits: People with Type 1 diabetes carried modestly yet significantly shorter TCRB CDR3s in all four CD4+ subsets.

This chain uses TRBV7-3 with TRBJ2-1, with TRBD1 as a possible D gene (5 bases). The TCR was taken from a young man with type 1 diabetes. The sample comprised central memory CD4+ T cells from blood. Here the CDR3 DNA reads TGTGCCAGCAGCTTATCAGGGTATAACAATGAGCAGTTCTTC. This encodes CASSLSGYNNEQFF.